This TCR beta chain came from a study of blood T cell repertoires in COVID-19. CDR1 is SGHDN and CDR2 is FVKESK in the germline V gene. This CDR3 is built from 15 residues. Trimming shortened V by 5 bases and J by 5 bases, and 16 bases separated the two germline ends. This table comes from immunoSEQ multiplex PCR, and its TCRdb copy is limited to in-frame clones, with some not included. The sample has more than 90,000 clones, roughly 87% seen once. The sequencing sample was made of peripheral blood. The sequence derives from a human donor in a cohort sampled during active COVID-19. This sequence joins TRBV14 and TRBJ2-1, with a tentative D call TRBD1 (6 bases). The CDR3 sequence: CASSLGAPRNNEQFF. In DNA, the CDR3 is TGTGCCAGCAGCTTGGGGGCTCCCCGGAACAATGAGCAGTTCTTC.